These T cell receptor beta chains were read from a single sample in a study of cytomegalovirus exposure and HLA in healthy donors. TCRdb's table, derived via immunoSEQ multiplex PCR, lists solely in-frame clones and lacks some. This table holds 130,000 to 150,000 clones. Sequencing used PBMCs. All receptors derive from a male donor in good health and CMV-seronegative. Each CDR3 is given with its conserved first and last residue. The order of the fields is J gene, D gene, V gene, CDR3 protein, CDR3 DNA. A D gene is named only where the DNA matches it firmly.

J: TRBJ1-1; D: -; V: TRBV5-1; CDR3: CASSLWQGKKYTEAFF; DNA: TGCGCCAGCAGCTTGTGGCAGGGGAAGAAGTACACTGAAGCTTTCTTT
J: TRBJ2-7; D: -; V: TRBV6-5; CDR3: CASSYVRAGSSYEQYF; DNA: TGTGCCAGCAGTTACGTTAGGGCCGGGAGCTCCTACGAGCAGTACTTC
J: TRBJ1-4; D: -; V: TRBV5-1; CDR3: CASSFWAENEKLFF; DNA: TGCGCCAGCAGCTTCTGGGCCGAAAATGAAAAACTGTTTTTT
J: TRBJ2-2; D: -; V: TRBV30; CDR3: CAWTVGLILNTGELFF; DNA: TGTGCCTGGACCGTGGGACTTATCCTGAACACCGGGGAGCTGTTTTTT
J: TRBJ2-7; D: -; V: TRBV29-1; CDR3: CSVHLADSYEQYF; DNA: TGCAGCGTTCATCTGGCAGACTCCTACGAGCAGTACTTC
J: TRBJ2-1; D: TRBD2; V: TRBV6-5; CDR3: CAIRPGGVGGNEQFF; DNA: TGTGCCATCCGACCGGGCGGGGTGGGGGGGAATGAGCAGTTCTTC
J: TRBJ1-2; D: -; V: TRBV29-1; CDR3: CSVREEGGYTF; DNA: TGCAGCGTGAGGGAGGAAGGGGGCTACACCTTC
J: TRBJ1-2; D: -; V: TRBV6-5; CDR3: CASSLQGNLHGYTF; DNA: TGTGCCAGCAGTTTACAGGGAAACCTTCATGGCTACACCTTC
J: TRBJ1-5; D: TRBD1; V: TRBV27; CDR3: CASSSIAGTGYNQPQHF; DNA: TGTGCCAGCAGTAGCATTGCCGGGACAGGGTACAATCAGCCCCAGCATTTT
J: TRBJ1-4; D: TRBD1; V: TRBV19; CDR3: CASSPSRGQGGSLFF; DNA: TGTGCCAGTAGTCCCAGTAGGGGACAGGGGGGGTCACTGTTTTTT
J: TRBJ1-4; D: TRBD1; V: TRBV4-3; CDR3: CASSLQGGGDEKLFF; DNA: TGCGCCAGCAGCCTCCAGGGGGGAGGAGATGAAAAACTGTTTTTT
J: TRBJ1-4; D: -; V: TRBV13; CDR3: CASSRQDNEKLFF; DNA: TGTGCCAGCAGCAGACAGGATAATGAAAAACTGTTTTTT
J: TRBJ1-1; D: -; V: TRBV18; CDR3: CASSPPQIAMNTEAFF; DNA: TGTGCCAGCTCACCACCACAGATTGCGATGAACACTGAAGCTTTCTTT
J: TRBJ2-1; D: -; V: TRBV30; CDR3: CAWSVGESYNEQFF; DNA: TGTGCCTGGAGTGTCGGGGAGTCCTACAATGAGCAGTTCTTC
J: TRBJ2-7; D: -; V: TRBV20-1; CDR3: CSARDPYEQYF; DNA: TGCAGTGCTAGAGATCCATACGAGCAGTACTTC
J: TRBJ1-3; D: -; V: TRBV7-9; CDR3: CASSFTGAGNTIYF; DNA: TGTGCCAGCAGCTTTACGGGGGCTGGAAACACCATATATTTT
J: TRBJ1-2; D: TRBD1; V: TRBV30; CDR3: CAWSVLGTGPANYGYTF; DNA: TGTGCCTGGAGTGTACTAGGGACAGGCCCCGCTAACTATGGCTACACCTTC
J: TRBJ2-7; D: -; V: TRBV5-1; CDR3: CASSLLQRSYEQYF; DNA: TGCGCCAGCAGCTTGCTCCAGCGGAGCTACGAGCAGTACTTC
J: TRBJ1-5; D: TRBD1; V: TRBV4-1; CDR3: CASSQEPGQVNQPQHF; DNA: TGCGCCAGCAGCCAAGAACCGGGACAGGTGAATCAGCCCCAGCATTTT
J: TRBJ1-1; D: TRBD1; V: TRBV5-1; CDR3: CASSFGQGRTEAFF; DNA: TGCGCCAGCAGCTTTGGACAGGGCCGCACTGAAGCTTTCTTT
J: TRBJ2-7; D: TRBD2; V: TRBV19; CDR3: CASSIQTSGLYEQYF; DNA: TGTGCCAGTAGTATCCAGACTAGCGGCCTCTACGAGCAGTACTTC
J: TRBJ1-2; D: -; V: TRBV29-1; CDR3: CSVEVGGGNYGYTF; DNA: TGCAGCGTTGAAGTCGGGGGAGGGAACTATGGCTACACCTTC
J: TRBJ1-1; D: -; V: TRBV5-1; CDR3: CASSLGGDTEAFF; DNA: TGCGCCAGCAGCTTGGGCGGGGACACTGAAGCTTTCTTT
J: TRBJ2-1; D: TRBD2; V: TRBV5-6; CDR3: CASSFALAGDRWNEQFF; DNA: TGTGCCAGCAGCTTCGCTCTAGCGGGGGATAGGTGGAATGAGCAGTTCTTC
J: TRBJ2-7; D: -; V: TRBV5-4; CDR3: CASSFKQGTGPYEQYF; DNA: TGTGCCAGCAGTTTTAAACAGGGAACTGGACCCTACGAGCAGTACTTC
J: TRBJ1-2; D: -; V: TRBV5-6; CDR3: CASSPPPAGAYGYTF; DNA: TGTGCCAGCAGCCCCCCCCCGGCAGGGGCCTATGGCTACACCTTC
J: TRBJ1-4; D: TRBD1; V: TRBV27; CDR3: CASKVRRGQGGPNEKLFF; DNA: TGTGCCAGCAAAGTTAGGAGGGGACAGGGGGGGCCTAATGAAAAACTGTTTTTT
J: TRBJ2-1; D: TRBD2; V: TRBV5-5; CDR3: CASSSRGAGVENEQFF; DNA: TGTGCCAGCAGCTCAAGAGGGGCGGGAGTAGAAAATGAGCAGTTCTTC
J: TRBJ2-7; D: TRBD1; V: TRBV14; CDR3: CASSQPGQGRHYEQYF; DNA: TGTGCCAGCAGCCAACCTGGACAGGGGCGCCACTACGAGCAGTACTTC
J: TRBJ2-7; D: -; V: TRBV20-1; CDR3: CSARDLDEQYF; DNA: TGCAGTGCTAGAGATCTAGACGAGCAGTACTTC
J: TRBJ2-7; D: TRBD2; V: TRBV7-9; CDR3: CASSPKSGGAFSYEQYF; DNA: TGTGCCAGCAGCCCCAAAAGCGGGGGAGCCTTCTCCTACGAGCAGTACTTC
J: TRBJ1-5; D: -; V: TRBV6-1; CDR3: CASSEAGGKDPPQHF; DNA: TGTGCCAGCAGTGAAGCAGGAGGGAAGGATCCGCCCCAGCATTTT
J: TRBJ2-1; D: -; V: TRBV25-1; CDR3: CASSEGGISYNEQFF; DNA: TGTGCCAGCAGTGAAGGGGGGATCTCCTACAATGAGCAGTTCTTC
J: TRBJ1-1; D: -; V: TRBV2; CDR3: CASSEAAVNTEAFF; DNA: TGTGCCAGCAGTGAAGCTGCGGTGAACACTGAAGCTTTCTTT
J: TRBJ1-1; D: TRBD1; V: TRBV27; CDR3: CASSPGTVRLNTEAFF; DNA: TGTGCCAGCAGTCCCGGGACAGTCCGTCTGAACACTGAAGCTTTCTTT
J: TRBJ1-1; D: TRBD1; V: TRBV30; CDR3: CAWRADRGKTEAFF; DNA: TGTGCCTGGAGGGCGGACAGGGGGAAGACTGAAGCTTTCTTT
J: TRBJ2-7; D: TRBD1; V: TRBV10-2; CDR3: CASSEFEQGVYEQYF; DNA: TGCGCCAGCAGTGAGTTCGAGCAGGGGGTTTACGAGCAGTACTTC
J: TRBJ1-1; D: -; V: TRBV7-2; CDR3: CASSLDVRGNTEAFF; DNA: TGTGCCAGCAGCTTAGATGTCAGGGGGAACACTGAAGCTTTCTTT
J: TRBJ1-6; D: -; V: TRBV30; CDR3: CAWSSGASSYNSPLHF; DNA: TGTGCCTGGAGTTCAGGGGCCAGCTCCTATAATTCCCCCCTCCACTTT
J: TRBJ1-1; D: -; V: TRBV19; CDR3: CASSTLRQDTEAFF; DNA: TGTGCCAGTAGTACCCTACGACAGGACACTGAAGCTTTCTTT